Listed here are 17 T cell receptor beta chains from one sample, sequenced in a study of early T cells in non-severe SARS-CoV-2 infection. TCRdb re-derived calls from the 5' RACE reads in MiXCR, one entry per CDR3 protein. Of roughly 99,000 distinct CDR3 sequences in the sample, roughly 12% were seen once. The material was whole blood, obtained at baseline. The origin of the receptors is an adult who was a healthcare worker with PCR-confirmed SARS-CoV-2 infection or an uninfected control (not recorded which).

The sample holds a few counts of this clonotype. This chain connects TRBV5-6 to TRBJ2-7; no clear D gene. CDR1 is SGHDT and CDR2 is YYEEEE in the germline V gene. The length of the CDR3 is 14 residues. The V and J ends lost 0 bases and 1 base respectively, with 8 bases between them. CDR3 region: CASSLGEWSYEQYF. CDR3 DNA sequence: TGTGCCAGCAGCTTGGGAGAATGGTCCTACGAGCAGTACTTC.

The CDR3 DNA follows: TGTGCCAGCATGGGACTAGCGGGAGGGCAGGGCTCCTACAATGAGCAGTTCTTC. It specifies CASMGLAGGQGSYNEQFF. The chain has TRBV7-8 and TRBJ2-1, with 16 bases identical to TRBD2. J lost 0 bases, V lost 7 bases, and 6 bases had no gene match. This CDR3 is built from 18 residues. Germline CDR1 reads SGHVS; CDR2 reads FQNEAQ.

The chain couples TRBV3-1 to TRBJ2-1; 12 bases align to TRBD1. There are 16 residues in the CDR3. Germline loops: CDR1 LGHDT, CDR2 YNNKEL (reference sequence). V shed 4 bases, J shed 6 bases, and the junction held 7 bases outside the gene matches. The CDR3 DNA reads TGTGCCAGCAGCCCTCGGGACAGGGGGCAGGGCAATGAGCAGTTCTTC. It translates to CASSPRDRGQGNEQFF.

This clonotype was counted only a few times. J is TRBJ2-3 and V is TRBV29-1; 11 nucleotides agree with TRBD2. CDR3 size: 14 residues. J gave up 6 bases and V 1 base, and 3 bases lay outside the gene matches. Germline CDR1 and CDR2: SQVTM and ANQGSEA. The chain's CDR3 is CSVEGVAGGDTQYF. In DNA, the CDR3 is TGCAGCGTTGAAGGGGTAGCGGGAGGGGATACGCAGTATTTT.

This clonotype has at least ten counts. The chain uses TRBV30 and TRBJ1-2; 9 bases fit TRBD1. The CDR3 runs to 15 residues. Losses at the gene ends were 3 bases for V and 2 bases for J; bases not matched to a gene: 7. CDR1 is GTSNPN and CDR2 is SVGIG in the germline V gene (reference sequence). For the CDR3, the DNA is TGTGCCTGGAGCGGACAGGGGTCTCGAAACTATGGCTACACCTTC. The encoded protein is CAWSGQGSRNYGYTF.

This clonotype was counted between two and nine times. V and J are TRBV20-1 and TRBJ1-2; D is ambiguous. The CDR3 contains 9 residues. Germline V gene data show CDR1 as DFQATT and CDR2 as SNEGSKA (reference sequence). Trimming pared 6 bases from V and 10 bases from J, leaving 9 bases between. CDR3 sequence: CSAARSYTF. In DNA, the CDR3 is TGCAGTGCCGCTAGATCCTACACCTTC.

With respect to this clonotype: A much bigger clone sits one base away, suggesting this may be a read error. The conserved final phenylalanine or tryptophan is absent from the CDR3, which likely points to a read error. The chain links TRBV5-1 to TRBJ1-1; D is unclear. CDR3 length: 13 residues. The germline V and J ends were trimmed by 4 bases and 1 base, with 8 bases remaining between them. In germline, CDR1 is SGHRS, CDR2 YFSETQ. In DNA form, the CDR3 reads TGCGCCAGCAGCCCAGACGGGAACACTGAAGCTTTCTTA. Amino acid sequence: CASSPDGNTEAFL.

This clonotype was seen more than once but under ten times. The CDR3 coding sequence is TGTGCCAGCAGTCCTCGGGCAGGGGGTACGGAGACCCAGTACTTC. This sequence encodes CASSPRAGGTETQYF. The chain is built from TRBV12-3 or TRBV12-4 and TRBJ2-5; 7 bases line up with TRBD1. The J segment lost 5 bases and the V segment lost 5 bases, leaving 11 bases of the junction unmatched. This CDR3 is 15 amino acids long.

CDR3 protein: CASSPGGHNSPLHF. The CDR3 DNA follows: TGTGCCAGCTCACCGGGGGGGCATAATTCACCCCTCCACTTT. This chain connects TRBV18 to TRBJ1-6, with D possibly TRBD1 on 6 matching bases. Germline lookup yields CDR1 KGHSH and CDR2 LQKENI. The CDR3 covers 14 residues. The V gene lost 3 bases and the J gene lost 5 bases, with 8 bases spanning the gap.

This clonotype was found many times. This chain connects TRBV7-4 to TRBJ2-5; a weak D match, TRBD2 (5 bases). V lost 2 bases and J 7 bases, leaving 17 bases between the germline ends. This CDR3 has 15 residues. Germline CDR1 is SGHVT and CDR2 is SQSDAQ. CDR3: CASSLRRGATATQYF. Written as DNA, the CDR3 is TGTGCCAGCAGCTTACGACGGGGTGCGACCGCGACCCAGTACTTC.

The chain carries TRBV28 and TRBJ1-5; D not certain. From germline, CDR1 is MDHEN and CDR2 SYDVKM. Trimming pared 5 bases from V and 1 base from J, leaving 6 bases between. The CDR3 is made up of 13 amino acids. This CDR3 is CASSTDSNQPQHF. CDR3 sequence (DNA): TGTGCCAGCAGTACGGACAGCAATCAGCCCCAGCATTTT.

This clonotype has ten or more counts. This chain links TRBV11-2 with TRBJ2-7; D is perhaps TRBD2 (5 bases). With 4 bases removed from V and 0 bases from J, the gap between germline ends came to 13 bases. The CDR3 extends over 15 amino acids. Germline values: CDR1 SGHAT, CDR2 FQNNGV. The CDR3 sequence: CASSSVYRDSYEQYF. For the CDR3, the DNA is TGTGCCAGCAGCTCCGTATACCGGGACTCCTACGAGCAGTACTTC.

This clonotype occurred a few times. The J gene is TRBJ2-1, the V gene TRBV5-6; unclear D gene. CDR1 is SGHDT, CDR2 YYEEEE, per germline. V was pared by 4 bases and J by 0 bases, with 8 bases between. The CDR3 extends over 14 amino acids. The chain's CDR3 is CASSIRSSYNEQFF. The CDR3 nucleotides are TGTGCCAGCAGCATTAGAAGCTCCTACAATGAGCAGTTCTTC.

In its sample, this clonotype was seen a few times. The V and J genes are TRBV10-3 and TRBJ2-1, with D perhaps being TRBD1 or TRBD2 (6 bases each). The germline gives CDR1 ENHRY, CDR2 SYGVKD. The CDR3 is 15 residues long. V lost 4 bases and J 4 bases, leaving 14 bases between the germline ends. In DNA, the CDR3 is TGTGCCATCAGTGTCCTCGGGGGCACGTACAATGAGCAGTTCTTC. Protein: CAISVLGGTYNEQFF.

The rearrangement links TRBV6-5 to TRBJ1-1; D is ambiguous. The V end was cut by 10 bases, the J end by 1 base, with 16 bases between. Germline values: CDR1 MNHEY, CDR2 SVGAGI. CDR3 length: 14 amino acids. In DNA form, the CDR3 reads TGTGCCACCAGAACGGGCACGGCGAACACTGAAGCTTTCTTT. It encodes CATRTGTANTEAFF.

There are a few counts of this clonotype. The chain carries TRBV6-2 or TRBV6-3 and TRBJ1-5, with D perhaps TRBD1 (6 bases). CDR3 size: 14 residues. From germline, CDR1 is MNHEY and CDR2 SVGEGT. The V end lost 8 bases, the J end lost 2 bases, and 13 bases lay between the germline ends. The CDR3 spells CASGRGDGNQPQHF. In DNA, the CDR3 is TGTGCCAGCGGCAGGGGTGATGGCAATCAGCCCCAGCATTTT.

This clonotype was counted ten times or more. The chain employs TRBV2 and TRBJ2-5; 10 bases match TRBD2. The CDR3 is 14 residues long. Germline V gives CDR1 SNHLY, CDR2 FYNNEI. Trimming at V came to 8 bases and at J to 4 bases, leaving 7 bases not matched to a gene. The CDR3 coding sequence is TGTGCCAGCGGAAGCGGGAGGGGTGCAGAGACCCAGTACTTC. This codes for CASGSGRGAETQYF. Based on the CDR3 plus reference TRBV2 and TRBJ2-5, the full variable domain is EPEVTQTPSHQVTQMGQEVILRCVPISNHLYFYWYRQILGQKVEFLVSFYNNEISEKSEIFDDQFSVERPDGSNFTLKIRSTKLEDSAMYFCASGSGRGAETQYFGPGTRLLVL.